The 22 T cell receptor beta chains below were found in one sample sequenced in a study of T cell repertoires in cytomegalovirus infection. Using its own MiXCR run on the reads, TCRdb lists one record per CDR3 protein. The sample shows over 100,000 distinct CDR3 sequences, approximately 17% of them seen only once. The material sequenced was PBMCs. These receptors were obtained from a human donor in good health (CMV status not recorded). Some clones in this sample may be carry-over from other donors' samples.

In its sample, this clonotype was seen many times. The chain links TRBV12-3 or TRBV12-4 to TRBJ1-1; 7 bases are a match to TRBD1. V lost 5 bases and J lost 6; bases outside the gene matches: 3. The CDR3 contains 12 residues. CDR3: CASSRGTAEAFF. CDR3 sequence (DNA): TGTGCCAGCAGTCGCGGGACAGCTGAAGCTTTCTTT.

This clonotype was detected only a few times. The V call is TRBV30, the J call TRBJ1-1; perhaps TRBD1 as D (5 bases). Per the germline V gene, CDR1 is GTSNPN and CDR2 is SVGIG (reference sequence). This CDR3 contains 13 residues. With 3 bases removed from V and 5 bases from J, the gap between germline ends came to 13 bases. CDR3: CAWSRDLGTEAFF. In DNA, the CDR3 is TGTGCCTGGAGCCGGGACTTAGGGACTGAAGCTTTCTTT.

Ten or more counts support this clonotype. The rearrangement uses TRBV7-3 and TRBJ1-1; no clear D. CDR3 length: 15 residues. Per the germline V gene, CDR1 is SGHTA and CDR2 is FQGTGA. Deletions cut 4 bases from V and 0 bases from J, with 12 bases between. The CDR3 coding sequence is TGTGCCAGCAGCTCCCTAGGTCGCTTGAACACTGAAGCTTTCTTT. Translated, it gives CASSSLGRLNTEAFF.

The sample holds many counts of this clonotype. The chain links TRBV7-9 to TRBJ1-1; D unclear. Trimming pared 5 bases from V and 1 base from J, leaving 14 bases between. This CDR3 contains 15 residues. CDR1 and CDR2 (germline): SEHNR, FQNEAQ (reference sequence). Written as DNA, the CDR3 is TGTGCCAGCAGCCGAAAAGGCGGACCGAACACTGAAGCTTTCTTT. Protein: CASSRKGGPNTEAFF.

The V gene is TRBV3-1, the J gene TRBJ1-5; D might be TRBD1 (5 bases). In germline, CDR1 is LGHDT, CDR2 YNNKEL (reference sequence). The CDR3 spans 15 residues. The V end lost 0 bases, the J end lost 7 bases, and 13 bases lay between the germline ends. CDR3 nucleotides: TGTGCCAGCAGCCAAGATCCCGGCAGGGAACAGCCCCAGCATTTT. Translated: CASSQDPGREQPQHF.

In its sample, this clonotype was seen many times. This sequence joins TRBV7-9 and TRBJ1-2; D is uncertain. The CDR3 runs to 16 residues. V lost 5 bases, J lost 4 bases, and 20 bases lay in between. The germline V gene has CDR1 SEHNR and CDR2 FQNEAQ (reference sequence). The CDR3 DNA sequence: TGTGCCAGCAGCCCTCCGCAGGCCGGGCTTAGCTATGGCTACACCTTC. Encoded protein: CASSPPQAGLSYGYTF.

This clonotype came up a few times. The chain is built from TRBV7-9 and TRBJ2-3; 8 nucleotides match TRBD2. Germline trimming cut 6 bases from V and 2 bases from J; bases unmatched to any gene: 13. This CDR3 contains 17 residues. Germline V gives CDR1 SEHNR, CDR2 FQNEAQ (reference sequence). The CDR3 loop is CASSSWGSGGYTDTQYF. The CDR3 region has the DNA TGTGCCAGCAGTTCTTGGGGAAGCGGGGGCTACACAGATACGCAGTATTTT.

In this sample, this clonotype turned up many times. The chain combines TRBV12-3 or TRBV12-4 with TRBJ2-4; D possibly uses TRBD1 or TRBD2 (6 bases each). CDR3 length: 13 amino acids. Trimming stripped 4 bases from V and 14 bases from J, with 18 bases between. Here the CDR3 DNA reads TGTGCCAGCAGTTCTCAAAACGGGGGCGTTGAGTACTTC. Encoded protein: CASSSQNGGVEYF.

In its sample, this clonotype was seen many times. The V gene is TRBV7-2, the J gene TRBJ2-3; 9 bases are a match to TRBD1. V shed 5 bases, J shed 2 bases, and the junction held 5 bases outside the gene matches. This CDR3 is 15 amino acids long. The germline gives CDR1 SGHTA, CDR2 FQGNSA. The CDR3 coding sequence is TGTGCCAGCAGCCTAGGACAGGGGTCCACAGATACGCAGTATTTT. It translates to CASSLGQGSTDTQYF.

This clonotype has a count of ten or more. Germline and junction disagree at one end, which may indicate a read error. The chain joins TRBV11-2 to TRBJ2-5; no reliable D call. The germline CDR1 and CDR2 sequences are SGHAT and FQNNGV. The CDR3 runs 11 residues. The CDR3 DNA is TGTGCCAGCAGTGACCAGGAGACCCAGTACTTC. Translating it yields CASSDQETQYF.

This clonotype was found many times. V gene TRBV12-3 or TRBV12-4 combines with J gene TRBJ1-4; D may be TRBD1 (6 bases). V lost 6 bases and J 10 bases, leaving 18 bases between the germline ends. This CDR3 spans 14 amino acids. The CDR3 DNA follows: TGTGCCAGCAGACCCGGCCAGGGGAAGGGAAAACTGTTTTTT. It translates to CASRPGQGKGKLFF.

This clonotype has more than one count but fewer than ten. Mismatch with germline at one junction end may stem from a read error. The rearrangement joins TRBV4-1 to TRBJ2-1, with unresolved D. CDR3 length: 13 amino acids. Germline values: CDR1 MGHRA, CDR2 YSYEKL. The CDR3 region is CASSQQRDTEQFF. Here the CDR3 DNA reads TGTGCCAGCAGCCAGCAAAGGGATACTGAGCAGTTCTTC.

This clonotype was detected once. With a much larger clone just one base away, this may be a read error. The V gene is TRBV7-2, the J gene TRBJ1-5, with D hard to call. The CDR3 has 14 amino acids. Looked up from germline, CDR1 is SGHTA and CDR2 is FQGNSA. The ends were cut back, 3 bases at V and 7 bases at J, with 13 bases in the middle. CDR3 bases: TGTGCCAGCAGCTTTTCTGTGACCAAGCAGCCCCAGCATTTT. It codes for CASSFSVTKQPQHF.

The chain combines TRBV19 with TRBJ2-1; 7 nucleotides match TRBD1. Germline lookup yields CDR1 LNHDA and CDR2 SQIVND (reference sequence). The CDR3 loop spans 15 amino acids. V lost 7 bases to trimming and J lost 6 bases; unmatched junction nucleotides: 12. For the CDR3, the DNA is TGTGCCAGTATTCCCCCGGGACAGACAATCAATGAGCAGTTCTTC. Residues: CASIPPGQTINEQFF.

This clonotype came up many times. For the CDR3, the DNA is TGTGCCAGTAGCTACAGTGGGGCTGGGTACCAAGAGACCCAGTACTTC. Translation: CASSYSGAGYQETQYF. J is TRBJ2-5 and V is TRBV19; possibly TRBD1 for D (5 bases). Germline V lookup: CDR1 LNHDA, CDR2 SQIVND (reference sequence). V gave up 6 bases and J gave up 0 bases, with 17 bases separating them. The CDR3 runs to 16 residues. Based on the CDR3 plus reference TRBV19 and TRBJ2-5, the full variable domain is DGGITQSPKYLFRKEGQNVTLSCEQNLNHDAMYWYRQDPGQGLRLIYYSQIVNDFQKGDIAEGYSVSREKKESFPLTVTSAQKNPTAFYLCASSYSGAGYQETQYFGPGTRLLVL.

This clonotype has ten or more counts. At one boundary the junction diverges from the germline segment, which might be a read error. The chain is built from TRBV7-7 and TRBJ2-2, with D uncertain. The germline gives CDR1 SSHAT, CDR2 FNYEAQ (reference sequence). The CDR3 loop spans 14 amino acids. The CDR3 loop is CASSSGRDTGELFF. The CDR3 DNA reads as TGTGCTAGCAGCTCCGGACGGGACACCGGGGAGCTGTTTTTT.

The genes are TRBV6-2 or TRBV6-3 and TRBJ1-1, with a possible D match to TRBD1 (5 bases). This CDR3 region has 16 residues. Deletions cut 0 bases from V and 0 bases from J, with 11 bases between. The germline gives CDR1 MNHEY, CDR2 SVGEGT. The CDR3 region has the DNA TGTGCCAGCAGTTACTCGGGGACGGTCATGAACACTGAAGCTTTCTTT. It translates to CASSYSGTVMNTEAFF.

This clonotype came up once. Given a much more abundant clone one base away, this may be a read error. The chain combines TRBV7-9 with TRBJ1-1; maybe TRBD1 (5 bases). The germline gives CDR1 SEHNR, CDR2 FQNEAQ (reference sequence). CDR3 size: 13 residues. The CDR3 spells CASSSPREAEAYF. CDR3 nucleotides: TGTGCCAGCAGCTCTCCCAGGGAAGCTGAAGCTTACTTT.

This clonotype has a handful of counts. V is TRBV5-4 and J is TRBJ1-4; D is unclear. Germline CDR1 reads SGHNT; CDR2 reads YYREEE (reference sequence). CDR3 size: 14 residues. Trimming took 1 base from V and 3 from J, leaving 7 bases between them. In DNA, the CDR3 is TGTGCCAGCAGCTTGAAGGACTCTAATGAAAAACTGTTTTTT. It specifies CASSLKDSNEKLFF.

This clonotype was seen repeatedly, ten times or more. V and J are TRBV7-8 and TRBJ2-3; D not certain. Germline V CDR1 and CDR2: SGHVS, FQNEAQ. Trimming removed 1 base from V and 2 bases from J, with 13 bases in between. The CDR3 is 16 residues long. Here the CDR3 reads CASSLVSLSYTDTQYF. In DNA form, the CDR3 reads TGTGCCAGCAGCTTAGTATCCCTGTCCTACACAGATACGCAGTATTTT.

The chain has TRBV18 and TRBJ2-7; tentatively, D is TRBD1 (6 bases). CDR3 size: 13 residues. Trimming cost V 5 bases and J 5 bases, with 13 bases left between them. Germline CDR1 and CDR2: KGHSH and LQKENI. The DNA for the CDR3 is TGTGCCAGCTCATACAGGGAGATGGACGAGCAGTACTTC. It codes for CASSYREMDEQYF.

This clonotype came up many times. V usage is TRBV7-3 and J usage is TRBJ1-1; tentative D call: TRBD1 (5 bases). V shed 2 bases and J shed 0 bases, with 7 bases lying between them. The length of the CDR3 is 14 residues. In germline, CDR1 is SGHTA, CDR2 FQGTGA. CDR3 in amino acids: CASSLLGLNTEAFF. In DNA, the CDR3 is TGTGCCAGCAGCTTACTGGGGCTGAACACTGAAGCTTTCTTT.